The 3 T cell receptor beta chains reported below all come from one sample, sequenced in a study of metastatic and nonmetastatic thyroid tumors. TCRdb reprocessed the PCR reads via MiXCR. Among approximately 35,000 clones listed, roughly 22% were seen once. Until they underwent thyroid surgery, no patient had received any treatment. Sequencing input: tumor tissue. The origin of the receptors is a male donor with papillary thyroid cancer or a benign thyroid nodule (not recorded which). Some clones in this sample may be carry-over from other donors' samples.

Remarks on this clone: A much larger clone sits a single nucleotide away, making a read error possible. The CDR3 does not end in the conserved phenylalanine or tryptophan, so this is likely a read error. V is TRBV5-1 and J is TRBJ2-2; the match to TRBD2 covers 8 bases. V was pared by 0 bases and J by 5 bases, with 6 bases of the junction left unmatched. Germline-derived CDR1 and CDR2 are SGHRS and YFSETQ. CDR3 length: 16 amino acids. The CDR3 spells CASSLAGGVWTGELFY. CDR3 nucleotide sequence: TGCGCCAGCAGCTTGGCCGGGGGGGTTTGGACCGGGGAGCTGTTTTAT.

This clone was seen repeatedly, ten times or more. This chain uses TRBV3-1 with TRBJ2-1; tentative D call: TRBD2 (6 bases). The CDR3 loop spans 19 amino acids. V dropped 1 base and J dropped 5 bases, with 24 bases sitting between them. Germline-derived CDR1 and CDR2 are LGHDT and YNNKEL (reference sequence). This CDR3 is CASSQGPQSSASQNNEQFF. CDR3 bases: TGTGCCAGCAGCCAAGGCCCCCAATCTAGCGCTAGTCAAAACAATGAGCAGTTCTTC.

There are a few counts of this clone. This chain uses TRBV2 with TRBJ2-7; 11 nucleotides agree with TRBD2. The CDR3 sequence is 15 residues long. V lost 3 bases to trimming and J lost 4 bases; unmatched junction nucleotides: 5. Per the germline V gene, CDR1 is SNHLY and CDR2 is FYNNEI. This CDR3 reads CASSDPPSGGYEQYF. CDR3 nucleotides: TGTGCCAGCAGTGACCCCCCTAGCGGGGGGTACGAGCAGTACTTC. Drawing the rest from reference TRBV2 and TRBJ2-7, the complete variable domain is EPEVTQTPSHQVTQMGQEVILRCVPISNHLYFYWYRQILGQKVEFLVSFYNNEISEKSEIFDDQFSVERPDGSNFTLKIRSTKLEDSAMYFCASSDPPSGGYEQYFGPGTRLTVT.